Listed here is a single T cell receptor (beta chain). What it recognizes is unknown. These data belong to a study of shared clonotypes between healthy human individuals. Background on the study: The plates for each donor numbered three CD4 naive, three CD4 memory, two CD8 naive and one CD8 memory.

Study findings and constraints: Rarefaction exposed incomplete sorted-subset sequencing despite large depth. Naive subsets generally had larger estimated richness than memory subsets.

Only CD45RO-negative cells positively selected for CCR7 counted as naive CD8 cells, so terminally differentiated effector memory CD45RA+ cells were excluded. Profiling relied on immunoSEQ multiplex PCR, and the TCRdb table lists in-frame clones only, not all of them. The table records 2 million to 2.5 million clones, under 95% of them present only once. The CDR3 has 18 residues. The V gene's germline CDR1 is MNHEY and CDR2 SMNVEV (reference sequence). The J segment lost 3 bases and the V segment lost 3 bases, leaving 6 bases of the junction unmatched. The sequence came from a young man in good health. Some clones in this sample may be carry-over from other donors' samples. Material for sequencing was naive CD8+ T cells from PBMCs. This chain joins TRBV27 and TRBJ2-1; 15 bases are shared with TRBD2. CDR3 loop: CASSFRGLAGGRYNEQFF. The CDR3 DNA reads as TGTGCCAGCAGTTTTCGCGGACTAGCGGGAGGGCGCTACAATGAGCAGTTCTTC.